This TCR beta chain was observed in a study of blood T cell repertoires in COVID-19. Study as a whole: Acute and convalescent COVID-19 samples came from the United States, Italy and Spain. From T cells, B-cell-depleted T cells, or PBMCs came the material, which was cDNA or gDNA.

Authors' data handling: Reference gene primer amplification yielded estimated nucleated cell counts. Repertoires were generated with immunoSEQ multiplex PCR, while TCRdb's copy carries only in-frame clones and drops some. The V and J calls and the clone size are those of that table, but D and trimming were determined from the DNA. The table has approximately 300,000 clones, 87% seen once; the top ten hold approximately 2.4%. The V and J ends lost 0 bases and 3 bases respectively, with 2 bases between them. CDR3 length: 12 amino acids. Germline V gene data show CDR1 as SGHDT and CDR2 as YYEEEE. Sequenced sample: peripheral blood. The chain joins TRBV5-6 to TRBJ2-3; D unresolved. The receptor comes from a man between 18 and 35 years old with active or convalescent COVID-19. CDR3 in DNA: TGTGCCAGCAGCTTGGCGACAGATACGCAGTATTTT. Its translation is CASSLATDTQYF.